This entry lists 20 T cell receptor beta chains sequenced from one sample in a study of OX40 agonist ivuxolimab in advanced cancers. The method was immunoSEQ multiplex PCR; TCRdb's version includes in-frame clones alone and lacks a portion of them. The data contain 100,000 to 150,000 clones, around nine tenths of them singletons. The sequences come from CD4+ or CD8+ T cells sorted from blood, collected in a trial of the OX40 agonist ivuxolimab. The receptors were sampled from an adult with an advanced solid tumor such as melanoma, head and neck, liver or kidney cancer.

The chain couples TRBV28 to TRBJ1-3; perhaps TRBD1 as D (5 bases). The CDR3 has 15 residues. The V end was cut by 3 bases, the J end by 0 bases, with 9 bases between. CDR1 and CDR2 from the germline V gene are MDHEN and SYDVKM. CDR3 DNA sequence: TGTGCCAGCAGTTTCGGGACGGCCTCTGGAAACACCATATATTTT. Translating it yields CASSFGTASGNTIYF.

The count of this clone is one. The chain joins TRBV5-1 to TRBJ1-2, with TRBD1 as a possible D gene (5 bases). V lost 0 bases and J lost 4, with 7 bases in between. The germline CDR1 and CDR2 sequences are SGHRS and YFSETQ. The CDR3 totals 13 residues. The CDR3 is CASSLGQSYGYTF. The CDR3 nucleotides are TGCGCCAGCAGCTTGGGACAGTCCTATGGCTACACCTTC.

The chain recombines TRBV10-3 with TRBJ1-3; a possible D gene is TRBD1 (6 bases). The CDR3 has 13 residues. Germline V gene sequence: CDR1 ENHRY, CDR2 SYGVKD. The V and J ends lost 10 bases and 2 bases respectively, with 12 bases between them. The CDR3 protein is CASGRGAGNTIYF. In DNA, the CDR3 is TGTGCCAGCGGCAGGGGAGCTGGAAACACCATATATTTT.

Remarks on this clone: At one boundary the junction diverges from the germline segment, which might be a read error. The chain couples TRBV28 to TRBJ1-4, with D perhaps matching TRBD1 (5 bases). Germline CDR1 is MDHEN and CDR2 is SYDVKM. The CDR3 is 12 residues long. CDR3 coding DNA: TGTGCCAGCAGTACCCCGGGACTGCCCTTGGCTTTT. Its translation: CASSTPGLPLAF.

This clone has a single count. J is TRBJ1-1 and V is TRBV2; TRBD1 is a possible D gene (6 bases). The CDR3 is 14 amino acids. Germline assignment: CDR1 SNHLY and CDR2 FYNNEI. V lost 8 bases to trimming and J lost 4 bases, with 17 bases between them. The CDR3 sequence is CASPATGGGTEAFF. CDR3 bases: TGTGCCAGCCCCGCCACCGGAGGGGGCACTGAAGCTTTCTTT.

The rearrangement joins TRBV5-1 to TRBJ1-2, with 10 positions matching TRBD1. J gave up 3 bases and V 3 bases, and 5 bases lay outside the gene matches. The V gene's germline CDR1 is SGHRS and CDR2 YFSETQ. The CDR3 contains 15 residues. DNA for the CDR3: TGCGCCAGCAGCTCGGGGACAGGGGCGTACTATGGCTACACCTTC. Its protein is CASSSGTGAYYGYTF.

This chain uses TRBV18 with TRBJ1-1; 10 nucleotides align to TRBD1. The V and J ends lost 5 bases and 3 bases, in that order; junction bases with no gene match: 3. The CDR3 totals 14 residues. Per germline, CDR1 KGHSH and CDR2 LQKENI. The CDR3 sequence: CASSIGQGDTEAFF. In DNA form, the CDR3 reads TGTGCCAGCTCAATCGGACAGGGGGACACTGAAGCTTTCTTT.

Comments on this clone: A junction boundary mismatches the germline segment, possibly from a read error. The genes are TRBV5-1 and TRBJ2-2; 10 positions agree with TRBD2. Germline loops: CDR1 SGHRS, CDR2 YFSETQ. CDR3 length: 14 amino acids. The CDR3: CASSSPDRGTSATF. The DNA of the CDR3 is TGCGCCAGCAGCTCCCCCGACCGGGGGACTAGCGCGACCTTT.

The chain is built from TRBV6-6 and TRBJ1-2, with TRBD1 matching over 7 bases. The ends lost 4 bases at V and 4 bases at J; junction bases unmatched: 3. This CDR3 comprises 13 residues. The V gene's germline CDR1 is MNHNY and CDR2 SVGAGI (reference sequence). CDR3 amino acids: CASSSHRGYGYTF. CDR3 nucleotides: TGTGCCAGCAGTTCCCACAGGGGCTATGGCTACACCTTC.

V gene TRBV7-9 combines with J gene TRBJ2-4; D not certain. Trimming took off 1 base at V and 0 bases at J, with 7 bases between the two ends. This CDR3 is built from 15 residues. CDR1 SEHNR and CDR2 FQNEAQ come from the germline V gene (reference sequence). The CDR3: CASSLEKLAKNIQYF. CDR3 nucleotide sequence: TGTGCCAGCAGCTTAGAGAAGCTAGCCAAAAACATTCAGTACTTC.

V gene TRBV7-9 combines with J gene TRBJ1-5, with no clear D. The CDR3 is made up of 14 amino acids. Per the germline V gene, CDR1 is SEHNR and CDR2 is FQNEAQ (reference sequence). The V end was cut by 5 bases, the J end by 4 bases, with 12 bases between. In DNA, the CDR3 is TGTGCCAGCAGCCCTGACGGGGTTAATCAGCCCCAGCATTTT. Translating gives CASSPDGVNQPQHF.

This chain joins TRBV29-1 and TRBJ2-4, with no clear D. The CDR3 spans 11 residues. The ends were cut back, 6 bases at V and 8 bases at J, with 11 bases in the middle. The germline gives CDR1 SQVTM, CDR2 ANQGSEA. The CDR3 DNA follows: TGCAGCGTCGCCGCTAGTGACATTCAGTACTTC. It specifies CSVAASDIQYF. Full variable domain (remainder filled in from reference TRBV29-1 and TRBJ2-4): SAVISQKPSRDICQRGTSLTIQCQVDSQVTMMFWYRQQPGQSLTLIATANQGSEATYESGFVIDKFPISRPNLTFSTLTVSNMSPEDSSIYLCSVAASDIQYFGAGTRLSVL.

This chain uses TRBV2 with TRBJ2-3; 7 nucleotides match TRBD2. V gave up 7 bases and J gave up 2 bases; unmatched junction bases: 12. This CDR3 contains 16 residues. Germline V gene data show CDR1 as SNHLY and CDR2 as FYNNEI. CDR3 region: CASTPEGGVNTDTQYF. In DNA form, the CDR3 reads TGTGCCAGCACCCCCGAGGGAGGGGTGAACACAGATACGCAGTATTTT. Full variable domain (missing parts from reference TRBV2 and TRBJ2-3): EPEVTQTPSHQVTQMGQEVILRCVPISNHLYFYWYRQILGQKVEFLVSFYNNEISEKSEIFDDQFSVERPDGSNFTLKIRSTKLEDSAMYFCASTPEGGVNTDTQYFGPGTRLTVL.

The V and J genes are TRBV7-9 and TRBJ1-3, with D possibly matching TRBD1 (5 bases). The CDR3 is 15 amino acids. Germline loops: CDR1 SEHNR, CDR2 FQNEAQ (reference sequence). Trimming stripped 5 bases from V and 2 bases from J, with 13 bases between. The CDR3 loop is CASSPTPGTGNTIYF. The CDR3 DNA is TGTGCCAGCAGCCCGACCCCAGGGACTGGAAACACCATATATTTT.

The chain has TRBV4-1 and TRBJ2-1; TRBD2 might be the D (6 bases). V lost 4 bases and J 8 bases, leaving 18 bases between the germline ends. The CDR3 length is 15 residues. Germline V gene sequence: CDR1 MGHRA, CDR2 YSYEKL. CDR3 in DNA: TGCGCCAGCAGCCGTCCGGAGGGCGATGTCTATGAGCAGTTCTTC. Amino acids: CASSRPEGDVYEQFF.

The rearrangement joins TRBV7-9 to TRBJ2-7, with TRBD2 identical over 7 bases. Losses at the gene ends were 5 bases for V and 0 bases for J; bases not matched to a gene: 10. There are 16 residues in the CDR3. The germline V gene encodes CDR1 SEHNR and CDR2 FQNEAQ (reference sequence). CDR3 region: CASSLWGLAVSYEQYF. The CDR3 bases are TGTGCCAGCAGCCTTTGGGGCCTAGCGGTCTCCTACGAGCAGTACTTC.

CDR3: CASNSAIGANVLTF. The CDR3 nucleotides read TGTGCCAGCAATTCGGCGATCGGGGCCAACGTCCTGACTTTC. The chain recombines TRBV27 with TRBJ2-6; the D is unclear. Trimming pared 7 bases from V and 4 bases from J, leaving 11 bases between. From germline, CDR1 is MNHEY and CDR2 SMNVEV (reference sequence). The CDR3 spans 14 residues.

The chain joins TRBV7-6 to TRBJ2-5, with D maybe TRBD1 (6 bases). Trimming removed 5 bases at V and 3 bases at J, with 16 bases between. Germline lookup yields CDR1 SGHVS and CDR2 FNYEAQ. The CDR3 is 15 amino acids. The CDR3 sequence: CASSQDIQGKETQYF. The CDR3, as DNA: TGTGCCAGCAGCCAGGATATACAGGGCAAAGAGACCCAGTACTTC.

This rearrangement joins TRBV28 to TRBJ2-7; 8 bases map to TRBD1. The CDR3 is 14 residues long. CDR1 MDHEN and CDR2 SYDVKM come from the germline V gene. V lost 7 bases and J lost 2; bases outside the gene matches: 7. The CDR3 DNA is TGTGCCAGCATCGCCGGGACAGGAGCCTACGAGCAGTACTTC. It translates to CASIAGTGAYEQYF.

This sequence joins TRBV2 and TRBJ2-6; no definite D call. This CDR3 comprises 16 residues. Between the trimmed V and J ends, which lost 2 bases and 0 bases, there was a span of 8 bases. Germline V lookup: CDR1 SNHLY, CDR2 FYNNEI. CDR3 sequence (DNA): TGTGCCAGCAGTGAACGGGCAAGCTCTGGGGCCAACGTCCTGACTTTC. Translated, it gives CASSERASSGANVLTF. The full variable domain, with the rest looked up from reference TRBV2 and TRBJ2-6, is EPEVTQTPSHQVTQMGQEVILRCVPISNHLYFYWYRQILGQKVEFLVSFYNNEISEKSEIFDDQFSVERPDGSNFTLKIRSTKLEDSAMYFCASSERASSGANVLTFGAGSRLTVL.